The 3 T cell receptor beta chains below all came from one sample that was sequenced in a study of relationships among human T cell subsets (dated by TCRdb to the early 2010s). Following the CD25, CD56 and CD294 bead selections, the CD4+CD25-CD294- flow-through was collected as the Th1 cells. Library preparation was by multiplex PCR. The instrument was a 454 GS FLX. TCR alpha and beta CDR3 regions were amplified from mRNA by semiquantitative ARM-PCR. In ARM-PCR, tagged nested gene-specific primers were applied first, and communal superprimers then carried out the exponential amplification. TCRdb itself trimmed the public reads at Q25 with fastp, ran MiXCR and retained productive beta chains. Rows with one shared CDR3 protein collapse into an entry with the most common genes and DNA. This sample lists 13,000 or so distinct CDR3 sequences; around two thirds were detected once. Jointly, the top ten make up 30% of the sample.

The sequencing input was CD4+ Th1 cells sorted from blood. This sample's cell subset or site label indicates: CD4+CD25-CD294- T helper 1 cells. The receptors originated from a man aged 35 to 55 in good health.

CDR3 nucleotide sequence: TGCAGTGCTAGCCCCCCGGGACAGGGTAGGGAAAAACTGTTTTTT. Translation gives CSASPPGQGREKLFF. The chain uses TRBV20-1 and TRBJ1-4; 9 nucleotides align to TRBD1. This CDR3 contains 15 residues. CDR1 DFQATT and CDR2 SNEGSKA come from the germline V gene (reference sequence). Losses at the gene ends were 3 bases for V and 8 bases for J; bases not matched to a gene: 10.

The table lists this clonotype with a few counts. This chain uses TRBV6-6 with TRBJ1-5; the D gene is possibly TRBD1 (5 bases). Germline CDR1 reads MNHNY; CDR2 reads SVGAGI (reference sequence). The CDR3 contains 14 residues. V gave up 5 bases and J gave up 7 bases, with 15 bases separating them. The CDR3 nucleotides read TGTGCCAGCAGTAACACTGGGGGAGAGCAGCCCCAGCATTTT. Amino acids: CASSNTGGEQPQHF.

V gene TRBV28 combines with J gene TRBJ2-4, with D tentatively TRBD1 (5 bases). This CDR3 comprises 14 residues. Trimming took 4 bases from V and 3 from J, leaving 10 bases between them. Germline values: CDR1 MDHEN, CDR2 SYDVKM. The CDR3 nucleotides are TGTGCCAGCAGTTCACAGGTAGTCAAAAACATTCAGTACTTC. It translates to CASSSQVVKNIQYF.